This T cell receptor (beta chain) was identified during a study of T cell responses to AZD1222 COVID-19 vaccine (dated by TCRdb to the early 2020s). Background on the whole study: TCR sequencing was performed for some 250 trial participants, of whom about 210 were given two doses of AZD1222 and around 25 were given two doses of MenACWY control vaccine. Trial participants were enrolled by age into 18-55, 56-69 and 70-plus year subgroups, with around 140, 26 and 57 TCR-sequenced participants respectively. On the study overall, not on this receptor specifically: A significant rise in spike-specific TCR breadth and depth was observed after two AZD1222 doses relative to day 0 and relative to MenACWY recipients. The 56-69-year group was small, and its depth increase did not reach significance, likely because of low power. Because no samples from the day 14 peak response were available, repertoires could be characterized only after the peak T cell response. Conclusions about previously exposed vaccinees are limited because only five or six AZD1222 recipients were SARS-CoV-2 seropositive at baseline. Reportedly, almost half of the unique spike-specific TCRs recognized epitopes lying outside the regions that are mutated in the B.1.351 and B.1.1.7 variants. Participants were mostly white British, with more females than males. The authors suggested clonal diversity may have been underestimated. CD4 TCRs associated with the vaccine covered the entire spike protein, and the dominant responses were in regions 160-218 and 743-854.

Read against the paper, the sample's time point label means: about 28 days (+/-7) after the second vaccine dose. AZD1222 recipients with second doses at about 4 weeks or about 12 weeks were pooled, because spike-specific TCR depth and breadth did not differ between schedules. Vaccinee samples were obtained from the UK trials COV001 and COV002, which included a single-blind randomized controlled phase 2/3 trial of AZD1222 (ChAdOx1 nCoV-19) in healthy adults. Trial participant PBMC samples were collected at day 0 and day 28 after the second dose for TCRbeta chain sequencing. This clone was seen only once. Its antigen remains unidentified. Base qualities are missing; no much larger clone stands one base away. The CDR3 sequence holds 15 residues, the cysteine and phenylalanine included. This entry keeps only the CDR3 DNA: 45 bases, framed from base 1. The germline V gene (reference sequence) yields MNHEY for CDR1 and SMNVEV for CDR2. The V end loses 1 base and the J end loses 3 bases, and a stretch of 12 bases separates them.

The CDR3 regions of human TCRbeta chains were analyzed by immunosequencing. The paper's processing steps were these. Repertoire TCRs were checked for matches against a reference library of SARS-CoV-2-specific TCRs that had been generated using the MIRA antigen-specificity platform. Breadth was defined as the fraction of unique TCRs that were SARS-CoV-2-associated. Depth was defined as the fraction of total T cells that were SARS-CoV-2-associated. Each spike-specific TCR was assigned to its reactive spike region and to a CD4 or CD8 class using the MIRA data. Log10-transformed breadth and depth values were compared by one-way ANOVA with Sidak's multiple comparisons tests. Entries here come from immuneACCESS through TCRdb and include only in-frame sequences with V and J called. Some clones fail to appear in such tables; in the studies checked, an unresolved V gene covers under half of the shortfall, and the cause of the remainder is unknown. V, J and clone size derive from that table, while D and trimming were established from the DNA sequence. Recorded for this sample are some 81,000 clones; roughly 88% of them occurred a single time. The ten largest clonotypes hold roughly 3.6% of the sample.

In this chain, TRBV27 is recombined with TRBJ1-2, with the D gene too uncertain to name. The receptor was derived from an adult who received the AZD1222 COVID-19 vaccine. Sequencing used peripheral blood, obtained 28 days after the second AZD1222 dose. The DNA sequence is as follows: TGTGCCAGCAGTTTATTTTCCAGGACCCACTATGGCTACACCTTC. The encoded protein is CASSLFSRTHYGYTF.